The 11 T cell receptor beta chains below come from one sample, sequenced in a study of beta chain features in type 1 diabetes. Isolated RNA was reverse transcribed in full, so expressed TCRB transcripts were sequenced. The repertoire was sequenced with immunoSEQ multiplex PCR; TCRdb's copy has only in-frame clones and lacks some. The table has 200,000 to 250,000 clones, 9.6% seen once. The sequenced sample consisted of naive CD4+ T cells from blood. Receptors originate from a woman under 30 in good health.

In its sample, this clone was seen a few times. This rearrangement joins TRBV9 to TRBJ1-2; no definite D call. Germline CDR1 SGDLS, CDR2 YYNGEE. This CDR3 spans 14 amino acids. The V gene lost 4 bases and the J gene lost 4 bases, with 14 bases spanning the gap. The CDR3 region has the DNA TGTGCCAGCAGCTCCATGACAAGCTCCTATGGCTACACCTTC. It codes for CASSSMTSSYGYTF. Drawing the rest from reference TRBV9 and TRBJ1-2, the complete variable domain is DSGVTQTPKHLITATGQRVTLRCSPRSGDLSVYWYQQSLDQGLQFLIQYYNGEERAKGNILERFSAQQFPDLHSELNLSSLELGDSALYFCASSSMTSSYGYTFGSGTRLTVV.

In the case of this clone: The germline gene is not matched at one end of the junction; a read error may be the cause. The gene calls are TRBV5-6 and TRBJ2-3; weak D call: TRBD2 (5 bases). CDR1 and CDR2 from the germline V gene are SGHDT and YYEEEE. The CDR3 covers 11 residues. The CDR3 bases are TGTGCCAGCAGCTTTGAAAGGAGGATACCCTTT. Its protein is CASSFERRIPF. The whole variable domain, filled in from reference TRBV5-6 and TRBJ2-3, reads DAGVTQSPTHLIKTRGQQVTLRCSPKSGHDTVSWYQQALGQGPQFIFQYYEEEERQRGNFPDRFSGHQFPNYSSELNVNALLLGDSALYLCASSFERRIPFGPGTRLTVL.

This chain joins TRBV5-1 and TRBJ1-5, with 10 bases aligning to TRBD1. The V gene's germline CDR1 is SGHRS and CDR2 YFSETQ. Trimming took 4 bases from V and 6 from J; bases not matched to a gene: 7. There are 15 residues in the CDR3. As DNA, the CDR3 is TGCGCCAGCAGCGCCGGACAGGGGGTGGGTCAGCCCCAGCATTTT. Its protein product is CASSAGQGVGQPQHF.

The chain uses TRBV12-5 and TRBJ1-2; the match to TRBD1 covers 10 bases. The germline gives CDR1 LGHNT, CDR2 FRNRAP. The CDR3 spans 18 residues. V shed 0 bases and J 0 bases; nucleotides not matched to a gene: 7. CDR3 DNA sequence: TGTGCTAGTGGTTTGGTACTGGGACAGGGGCCCTCTAACTATGGCTACACCTTC. Translation gives CASGLVLGQGPSNYGYTF.

The genes are TRBV29-1 and TRBJ2-5; 8 positions agree with TRBD1. The CDR3 spans 13 residues. CDR1 and CDR2 from the germline V gene are SQVTM and ANQGSEA. Trimming took 7 bases from V and 4 from J; bases not matched to a gene: 8. The CDR3 here is CSAGQGRRETQYF. CDR3 DNA: TGCAGCGCCGGACAGGGCCGGCGAGAGACCCAGTACTTC.

This clone was counted between two and nine times. The genes are TRBV18 and TRBJ1-1, with TRBD1 identical over 10 bases. Germline-derived CDR1 and CDR2 are KGHSH and LQKENI. Losses at the gene ends were 4 bases for V and 6 bases for J; bases not matched to a gene: 8. The CDR3 contains 15 residues. The CDR3 sequence is CASSLKTGQGAEAFF. The CDR3 DNA reads TGTGCCAGCTCACTTAAAACCGGACAGGGGGCTGAAGCTTTCTTT.

The rearrangement joins TRBV30 to TRBJ2-7, with 9 bases matching TRBD2. Germline CDR1 reads GTSNPN; CDR2 reads SVGIG (reference sequence). There are 13 residues in the CDR3. J gave up 2 bases and V 4 bases, and 3 bases lay outside the gene matches. The CDR3 reads CAWIAGATYEQYF. The CDR3, as DNA: TGTGCCTGGATAGCGGGAGCCACCTACGAGCAGTACTTC.

V gene TRBV6-1 combines with J gene TRBJ2-1; D is possibly TRBD2 (6 bases). The CDR3 consists of 16 residues. Germline V CDR1 and CDR2: MNHNS, SASEGT. V lost 0 bases and J 8 bases, leaving 17 bases between the germline ends. CDR3 sequence (DNA): TGTGCCAGCAGTGAAGCGGGACTCCCCACCCGCGATGAGCAGTTCTTC. Amino acid sequence: CASSEAGLPTRDEQFF.

This clone has a handful of counts. The gene calls are TRBV30 and TRBJ2-7; TRBD2 agrees at 11 bases. Germline V gives CDR1 GTSNPN, CDR2 SVGIG (reference sequence). V lost 1 base to trimming and J lost 6 bases; unmatched junction nucleotides: 14. The CDR3 runs to 17 residues. CDR3: CAWSAGRTSGHLGEQYF. In nucleotides, the CDR3 is TGTGCCTGGAGTGCCGGTAGGACTAGCGGGCATTTGGGCGAGCAGTACTTC.

This chain uses TRBV10-3 with TRBJ1-1; TRBD1 might be the D (5 bases). Germline CDR1 and CDR2: ENHRY and SYGVKD. This CDR3 contains 13 residues. Trimming stripped 4 bases from V and 3 bases from J, with 9 bases between. CDR3 sequence (DNA): TGTGCCATCAGTGGGGGCAGGGACACTGAAGCTTTCTTT. Encoded protein: CAISGGRDTEAFF.

The gene calls are TRBV6-5 and TRBJ2-1; D perhaps matches TRBD1 (5 bases). This CDR3 comprises 12 residues. Germline V gives CDR1 MNHEY, CDR2 SVGAGI. Trimming cost V 6 bases and J 6 bases, with 9 bases left between them. The CDR3, as DNA: TGTGCCAGCAGGAATAGGGGCAATGAGCAGTTCTTC. Translating it yields CASRNRGNEQFF.